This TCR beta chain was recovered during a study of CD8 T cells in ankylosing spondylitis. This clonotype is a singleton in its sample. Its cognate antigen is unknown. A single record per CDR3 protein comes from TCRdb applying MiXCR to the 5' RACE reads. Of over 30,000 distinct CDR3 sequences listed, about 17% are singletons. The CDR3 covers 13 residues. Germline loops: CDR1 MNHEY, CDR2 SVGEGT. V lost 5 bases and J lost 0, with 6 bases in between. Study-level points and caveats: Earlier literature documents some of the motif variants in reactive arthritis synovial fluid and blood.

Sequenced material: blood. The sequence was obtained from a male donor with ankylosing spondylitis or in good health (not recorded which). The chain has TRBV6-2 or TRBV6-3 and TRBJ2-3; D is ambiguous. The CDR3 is CASSRRSTDTQYF. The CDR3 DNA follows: TGTGCCAGCAGTAGACGTAGCACAGATACGCAGTATTTT.